The 11 T cell receptor beta chains listed next were all sequenced from one sample in a study of cytomegalovirus exposure and HLA in healthy donors. The PCR contained 60 Vbeta and 13 Jbeta primers. The repertoire was sequenced with immunoSEQ multiplex PCR; TCRdb's copy has only in-frame clones and lacks some. This sample has about 120,000 clones, with around 80% found just once. The sequenced sample consisted of PBMCs. The source is a woman between 18 and 29 years old in good health and CMV-seronegative.

This clone was detected only once. The chain uses TRBV5-4 and TRBJ2-7; the match to TRBD2 covers 9 bases. Germline V lookup: CDR1 SGHNT, CDR2 YYREEE (reference sequence). This CDR3 has 16 residues. The V and J ends lost 4 bases and 6 bases, in that order; junction bases with no gene match: 14. The CDR3, as DNA: TGTGCCAGCAGCCTGGGGCACGGGACTAGCAGTGTCGAGCAGTACTTC. This sequence encodes CASSLGHGTSSVEQYF.

The chain employs TRBV29-1 and TRBJ2-1, with D possibly TRBD2 on 6 matching bases. Deletions cut 5 bases from V and 7 bases from J, with 12 bases between. Germline-derived CDR1 and CDR2 are SQVTM and ANQGSEA. This CDR3 has 12 residues. This CDR3 is CSVSPGGNEQFF. The CDR3 DNA follows: TGCAGCGTTTCGCCCGGGGGAAATGAGCAGTTCTTC.

The chain employs TRBV10-1 and TRBJ2-1, with 9 bases that match TRBD1. The germline V gene has CDR1 WNHNN and CDR2 SYGVQD (reference sequence). Trimming removed 3 bases from V and 8 bases from J; junction bases left unmatched: 8. The CDR3 sequence is 15 residues long. The CDR3 is CASSDSGTGSYEQFF. CDR3 bases: TGCGCCAGCAGTGATTCCGGGACAGGGTCGTATGAGCAGTTCTTC.

The sample holds one count of this clone. CDR3 protein: CASSSTVGPRGTIYF. DNA for the CDR3: TGCGCCAGCAGCTCCACAGTAGGCCCTCGGGGCACCATATATTTT. V and J are TRBV5-1 and TRBJ1-3; D remains ambiguous. Trimming cost V 3 bases and J 9 bases, with 19 bases left between them. Germline CDR1 and CDR2: SGHRS and YFSETQ. The CDR3 has 15 amino acids. The variable domain in full, completed from reference TRBV5-1 and TRBJ1-3, reads KAGVTQTPRYLIKTRGQQVTLSCSPISGHRSVSWYQQTPGQGLQFLFEYFSETQRNKGNFPGRFSGRQFSNSRSEMNVSTLELGDSALYLCASSSTVGPRGTIYFGEGSWLTVV.

V and J are TRBV7-9 and TRBJ2-2, with a possible D match to TRBD1 (5 bases). This CDR3 has 16 residues. The germline V and J ends were trimmed by 5 bases and 5 bases, with 18 bases remaining between them. Germline V gene data show CDR1 as SEHNR and CDR2 as FQNEAQ (reference sequence). In DNA form, the CDR3 reads TGTGCCAGCAGCAGTACAGGTTCCGTCATAACCGGGGAGCTGTTTTTT. It codes for CASSSTGSVITGELFF.

This clone is a singleton in its sample. The chain joins TRBV5-1 to TRBJ1-1; 10 bases fit TRBD1. V lost 3 bases and J lost 6; bases outside the gene matches: 11. Germline CDR1 SGHRS, CDR2 YFSETQ. This CDR3 region has 16 residues. The CDR3 nucleotides are TGCGCCAGCAGCTATCGACAGGGGGCCCGAGGGGCTGAAGCTTTCTTT. This codes for CASSYRQGARGAEAFF.

CDR3 in amino acids: CASSLSGQGVGGYTF. The DNA for the CDR3 is TGCGCCAGCAGCCTCTCGGGACAGGGGGTAGGTGGCTACACCTTC. V gene TRBV5-1 combines with J gene TRBJ1-2; 11 bases agree with TRBD1. V dropped 4 bases and J dropped 7; count of bases not matched to a gene: 9. Germline V gene data show CDR1 as SGHRS and CDR2 as YFSETQ. The CDR3 loop spans 15 amino acids.

The genes are TRBV2 and TRBJ2-7, with unresolved D. V lost 3 bases to trimming and J lost 2 bases, with 8 bases between them. The germline V gene encodes CDR1 SNHLY and CDR2 FYNNEI. This CDR3 region has 13 residues. The CDR3 is CASSDVSPYEQYF. CDR3 DNA: TGTGCCAGCAGTGATGTCAGTCCCTACGAGCAGTACTTC.

This clone was seen a handful of times. The rearrangement links TRBV7-9 to TRBJ1-1, with 7 bases identical to TRBD1. The CDR3 is made up of 12 amino acids. Germline CDR1 is SEHNR and CDR2 is FQNEAQ (reference sequence). The ends lost 4 bases at V and 8 bases at J; junction bases unmatched: 4. CDR3 sequence reads: CASSYRDREAFF. In DNA form, the CDR3 reads TGTGCCAGCAGCTATCGGGACAGAGAAGCTTTCTTT.

Concerning this clone itself: Other DNA sequences in the same sample also yield this CDR3. The chain joins TRBV7-9 to TRBJ2-7; 9 positions match TRBD2. Germline V gene lookup returns CDR1 SEHNR and CDR2 FQNEAQ (reference sequence). After removal of 3 bases from V and 4 bases from J, the junction contained 10 bases not matched to a gene. The CDR3 consists of 16 residues. CDR3 sequence: CASSFSRAGGWYEQYF. The CDR3, as DNA: TGTGCCAGCAGCTTCAGTCGAGCGGGGGGCTGGTACGAGCAGTACTTC.

The chain links TRBV4-1 to TRBJ2-1; 10 nucleotides align to TRBD1. J lost 7 bases, V lost 4 bases, and 10 bases had no gene match. The CDR3 totals 16 residues. The germline CDR1 and CDR2 sequences are MGHRA and YSYEKL. The CDR3 coding sequence is TGCGCCAGCAGCCTAACTCCGGGACAGGGGCATAATGAGCAGTTCTTC. Translation gives CASSLTPGQGHNEQFF.